Following are 22 T cell receptor beta chains from one sample sequenced in a study of T-cell memory formation after mild COVID-19. From the 5' RACE reads, TCRdb called clonotypes with MiXCR, one entry per CDR3 protein. Here the sample spans 90,000 to 120,000 distinct CDR3 sequences, around an eighth being singletons. Sequencing was carried out using PBMCs or a T cell subset sorted from them (not recorded which). All receptors derive from a man younger than 35 who had mild COVID-19 (a few samples of this study predate the infection). Cell type and time point are not known.

The J gene is TRBJ1-5, the V gene TRBV20-1, with D possibly being TRBD1 (5 bases). This CDR3 is 15 amino acids long. CDR1 DFQATT and CDR2 SNEGSKA come from the germline V gene (reference sequence). V shed 0 bases and J shed 2 bases, with 11 bases lying between them. The CDR3, as DNA: TGCAGTGCTAGAGAAGGGGTTAGGGGCAATCAGCCCCAGCATTTT. Translation: CSAREGVRGNQPQHF.

This clonotype has only a few counts. The V call is TRBV6-5, the J call TRBJ2-3; D gene unclear. CDR1 is MNHEY and CDR2 is SVGAGI in the germline V gene. This CDR3 comprises 13 residues. V gave up 5 bases and J gave up 0 bases, with 6 bases separating them. The chain's CDR3 is CASSAISTDTQYF. The CDR3 nucleotides read TGTGCCAGCAGTGCGATCAGCACAGATACGCAGTATTTT.

This chain joins TRBV6-5 and TRBJ1-2; 8 bases agree with TRBD1. The CDR3 runs 15 residues. Germline-derived CDR1 and CDR2 are MNHEY and SVGAGI. V was clipped by 8 bases and J by 8 bases; unmatched bases: 16. CDR3 sequence (DNA): TGTGCCAGCGGGACCTCACCACAGGGGGTCGGAGGCTACACCTTC. Its translation: CASGTSPQGVGGYTF.

V is TRBV11-2 and J is TRBJ2-7, with 9 bases lining up with TRBD1. This CDR3 spans 15 amino acids. Germline-derived CDR1 and CDR2 are SGHAT and FQNNGV. V was clipped by 9 bases and J by 4 bases; unmatched bases: 13. CDR3 in amino acids: CASLRGGQGIYEQYF. CDR3 DNA: TGTGCCAGTTTAAGGGGAGGACAGGGGATTTACGAGCAGTACTTC.

The chain joins TRBV5-1 to TRBJ2-7, with unresolved D. The CDR3 totals 17 residues. CDR1 and CDR2 (germline): SGHRS, YFSETQ. V lost 0 bases and J lost 4, with 20 bases in between. Here the CDR3 DNA reads TGCGCCAGCAGCTTGGTCATAGGGTCATATCGGACGTACGAGCAGTACTTC. This codes for CASSLVIGSYRTYEQYF.

This clonotype was observed at least ten times. The rearrangement links TRBV24-1 to TRBJ2-7, with a possible D match to TRBD2 (5 bases). This CDR3 is 14 amino acids long. Trimming stripped 4 bases from V and 3 bases from J, with 12 bases between. Germline V CDR1 and CDR2: KGHDR, SFDVKD. As DNA, the CDR3 is TGTGCCACCAGTGAGGAGAGGGAGATCTACGAGCAGTACGTC. This codes for CATSEEREIYEQYV.

This clonotype appeared a few times. The V and J genes are TRBV7-2 and TRBJ2-7, with D unresolved. Germline V gene data show CDR1 as SGHTA and CDR2 as FQGNSA. The CDR3 sequence is 13 residues long. V dropped 3 bases and J dropped 4 bases, with 10 bases sitting between them. CDR3 bases: TGTGCCAGCAGCTTTCTAGAGAGGTACGAGCAGTACTTC. Amino acid sequence: CASSFLERYEQYF. The variable domain in full, completed from reference TRBV7-2 and TRBJ2-7, reads GAGVSQSPSNKVTEKGKDVELRCDPISGHTALYWYRQSLGQGLEFLIYFQGNSAPDKSGLPSDRFSAERTGGSVSTLTIQRTQQEDSAVYLCASSFLERYEQYFGPGTRLTVT.

The J gene is TRBJ2-1, the V gene TRBV29-1; D is perhaps TRBD1 (6 bases). Trimming removed 6 bases at V and 3 bases at J, with 15 bases between. The germline V gene has CDR1 SQVTM and CDR2 ANQGSEA. The CDR3 totals 14 residues. The CDR3 DNA is TGCAGCGTGATGCCCGGGACACTCTACAATGAGCAGTTCTTC. Its protein product is CSVMPGTLYNEQFF.

This chain joins TRBV6-5 and TRBJ2-2, with TRBD1 identical over 9 bases. This CDR3 is 14 amino acids long. V lost 5 bases and J lost 4; bases outside the gene matches: 2. Germline V gene lookup returns CDR1 MNHEY and CDR2 SVGAGI. The CDR3 DNA reads as TGTGCCAGCAGTGAGACAGGGGGCACCGGGGAGCTGTTTTTT. Amino acids: CASSETGGTGELFF.

J is TRBJ2-3 and V is TRBV7-6; 7 positions match TRBD1. Germline assignment: CDR1 SGHVS and CDR2 FNYEAQ. V shed 5 bases and J 1 base; nucleotides not matched to a gene: 3. The CDR3 sequence is 14 residues long. CDR3 protein: CASSVGTGTDTQYF. In nucleotides, the CDR3 is TGTGCCAGCAGCGTAGGGACAGGCACAGATACGCAGTATTTT.

This chain links TRBV12-3 or TRBV12-4 with TRBJ1-5; D call uncertain. The V gene lost 4 bases and the J gene lost 2 bases, with 3 bases spanning the gap. CDR3 length: 12 amino acids. CDR3 nucleotide sequence: TGTGCCAGCAGTTCTCGCAATCAGCCCCAGCATTTT. Its protein product is CASSSRNQPQHF.

In this sample, this clonotype turned up many times. V usage is TRBV6-6 and J usage is TRBJ1-1; D remains unclear. Germline V gene data show CDR1 as MNHNY and CDR2 as SVGAGI (reference sequence). The CDR3 consists of 13 residues. Between the trimmed V and J ends, which lost 7 bases and 5 bases, there was a span of 14 bases. The CDR3 DNA sequence: TGTGCCAGCAAAAATACAGTGGGGACTGAAGCTTTCTTT. It translates to CASKNTVGTEAFF.

This clonotype came up a few times. The chain has TRBV23-1 and TRBJ2-7; 8 bases align to TRBD1. TRBV23-1 is treated as an ORF (open reading frame) with a function not yet certain. V lost 1 base to trimming and J lost 4 bases; unmatched junction nucleotides: 6. The CDR3 has 15 residues. As DNA, the CDR3 is TGCGCCAGCAGTCAATTAACAGGGGGTTGTTACGAGCAGTACGTC. It is translated as CASSQLTGGCYEQYV.

This clonotype was seen more than once but under ten times. This sequence may be a read error, since a much larger clone differs from it by one base. The J gene is TRBJ2-7, the V gene TRBV3-1; 9 bases agree with TRBD2. The CDR3 extends over 14 amino acids. V lost 2 bases, J lost 5 bases, and 4 bases stayed unmatched. Looked up from germline, CDR1 is LGHDT and CDR2 is YNNKEL (reference sequence). The DNA of the CDR3 is TGTGCCAGCAGCCAACTTCTAGCGGGGAACGAGCAGTACTTC. Translation: CASSQLLAGNEQYF.

This clonotype was seen only a few times. The V and J genes are TRBV7-8 and TRBJ2-1, with 7 bases fitting TRBD1. CDR1 is SGHVS, CDR2 FQNEAQ, per germline. CDR3 size: 15 residues. With V trimmed by 3 bases and J by 3 bases, 5 bases remained unmatched. The CDR3 coding sequence is TGTGCCAGCAGCTTTGCGGCAGGGGGCTACAATGAGCAGTTCTTC. Its protein is CASSFAAGGYNEQFF. Full variable domain (outside the CDR3, taken from reference TRBV7-8 and TRBJ2-1): GAGVSQSPRYKVAKRGQDVALRCDPISGHVSLFWYQQALGQGPEFLTYFQNEAQLDKSGLPSDRFFAERPEGSVSTLKIQRTQQEDSAVYLCASSFAAGGYNEQFFGPGTRLTVL.

V is TRBV7-9 and J is TRBJ1-5, with D maybe TRBD1 (6 bases). Germline V gene lookup returns CDR1 SEHNR and CDR2 FQNEAQ (reference sequence). This CDR3 is 15 amino acids long. V was clipped by 4 bases and J by 3 bases, with 13 bases between them. The DNA for the CDR3 is TGTGCCAGCAGCTCGTCAGGGGCGGTCAATCAGCCCCAGCATTTT. Translation gives CASSSSGAVNQPQHF.

This clonotype showed up just a few times. The CDR3 sequence is CASSPGDLTLFNYGYTF. As DNA, the CDR3 is TGTGCCAGCAGCCCAGGGGATTTGACACTTTTTAACTATGGCTACACCTTC. The chain combines TRBV27 with TRBJ1-2, with D tentatively TRBD1 (6 bases). Germline V gene sequence: CDR1 MNHEY, CDR2 SMNVEV (reference sequence). The CDR3 covers 17 residues. V was pared by 6 bases and J by 1 base, with 21 bases between.

The chain carries TRBV6-5 and TRBJ1-4; no clear D gene. This CDR3 region has 15 residues. Germline CDR1 is MNHEY and CDR2 is SVGAGI. V was cut by 5 bases and J by 7 bases, with 17 bases left in between. The DNA of the CDR3 is TGTGCCAGCAGTCGCCTGCCTCACCCTCGTGAAAAACTGTTTTTT. This sequence encodes CASSRLPHPREKLFF.

The genes are TRBV5-5 and TRBJ1-6; perhaps TRBD1 as D (5 bases). Germline lookup yields CDR1 SGHKS and CDR2 YYEKEE (reference sequence). The CDR3 loop spans 14 amino acids. The V end was cut by 6 bases, the J end by 7 bases, with 14 bases between. CDR3 amino acids: CASTLRRGNSPLHF. CDR3 DNA: TGTGCCAGCACCCTCCGGAGGGGAAATTCACCCCTCCACTTT.

The chain employs TRBV4-3 and TRBJ1-1; TRBD1 agrees at 7 bases. Trimming at V came to 3 bases and at J to 3 bases, leaving 7 bases not matched to a gene. Germline assignment: CDR1 LGHNA and CDR2 YSLEER. CDR3 size: 15 residues. CDR3 nucleotides: TGCGCCAGCAGCCAGCTTTACAGGGGATACACTGAAGCTTTCTTT. This gives the protein CASSQLYRGYTEAFF.

V and J are TRBV27 and TRBJ1-2, with TRBD1 as a possible D gene (5 bases). The germline V gene encodes CDR1 MNHEY and CDR2 SMNVEV (reference sequence). The CDR3 consists of 14 residues. CDR3 nucleotide sequence: TGTGCATCGAGGGGCTGGGGGACCAACTATGGCTACACCTTC. Translating it yields CASRGWGTNYGYTF.

This chain links TRBV24-1 with TRBJ2-3; 7 bases fit TRBD2. Germline V gene lookup returns CDR1 KGHDR and CDR2 SFDVKD. The V gene end was trimmed by 9 bases and the J gene end by 2 bases; junction bases not matched to a gene: 10. CDR3 length: 15 amino acids. CDR3 coding DNA: TGTGCCACCCCAATAGCGGGCAGCTTCACAGATACGCAGTATTTT. Translation gives CATPIAGSFTDTQYF.